The rows below give T cell receptor beta chains drawn from one sample of a study of blood T cell repertoires in COVID-19. The table came from immunoSEQ multiplex PCR; TCRdb's copy has only in-frame clones and leaves some out. This table has more than 100,000 clones, 65% to 85% appearing once. The sample consisted of peripheral blood. The receptors originated from a woman older than 75 with acute or convalescent COVID-19. The CDR3 runs from the conserved cysteine through the conserved F or W. The D gene is left open where the match is weak. The size field is filled for only some rows; it gives once, few, many or a size class.

d_gene	v_gene	j_gene	abundance	CDR3aa	CDR3nt
TRBD1	TRBV7-9	TRBJ1-5	.	CASSLTGNQPQHF	TGTGCCAGCAGCTTGACAGGGAATCAGCCCCAGCATTTT
TRBD1	TRBV29-1	TRBJ1-2	.	CSVGDRGRRSYGYTF	TGCAGCGTCGGGGACAGGGGAAGACGGAGCTATGGCTACACCTTC
.	TRBV5-1	TRBJ1-3	.	CASSANGGNGNTIYF	TGCGCCAGCAGCGCAAACGGGGGGAACGGAAACACCATATATTTT
TRBD1	TRBV25-1	TRBJ1-5	.	CASTHRGGSNQPQHF	TGTGCCAGCACCCACAGGGGCGGGAGCAATCAGCCCCAGCATTTT
TRBD2	TRBV19	TRBJ2-1	.	CASSMISGGDEQFF	TGTGCCAGTAGTATGATTAGCGGGGGGGATGAGCAGTTCTTC
.	TRBV7-2	TRBJ1-3	once	CASSLGGVNTIYF	TGTGCCAGCAGCTTAGGGGGGGTAAACACCATATATTTT
TRBD1	TRBV19	TRBJ2-5	.	CASSMQDRGWQETQYF	TGTGCCAGTAGTATGCAGGACAGGGGGTGGCAAGAGACCCAGTACTTC
.	TRBV5-1	TRBJ2-4	.	CASSRDRLDIQYF	TGCGCCAGCAGCCGCGACAGGTTGGACATTCAGTACTTC
.	TRBV6-2/TRBV6-3	TRBJ2-1	.	CASSYSAARYGYEQFF	TGTGCCAGCAGTTACTCAGCAGCGCGGTACGGTTATGAGCAGTTCTTC
.	TRBV5-6	TRBJ1-2	.	CASSFQGGFSGGYTF	TGTGCCAGCAGCTTCCAGGGTGGCTTCTCTGGTGGCTACACCTTC
.	TRBV27	TRBJ1-2	few	CASSHLPLQRNGYTF	TGTGCCAGCAGTCACCTTCCTTTGCAGCGTAATGGCTACACCTTC
.	TRBV10-3	TRBJ2-3	.	CAISGGVDTQYF	TGTGCCATCAGTGGGGGGGTAGATACGCAGTATTTT
TRBD1	TRBV18	TRBJ2-3	.	CASSNTGTDASDTQYF	TGTGCCAGCTCTAACACCGGGACAGACGCATCAGATACGCAGTATTTT